The present T cell receptor (beta chain) was sequenced within a study of T-cell reconstitution after alpha-beta-depleted transplantation in children. Molecular barcoding with unique molecular identifiers was used for the TCRbeta library. Each CDR3 protein is one row after TCRdb ran MiXCR on the PCR reads. The sample lists approximately 420,000 distinct CDR3 sequences; 11% were seen once. The CDR3 length is 14 residues. V shed 1 base and J shed 4 bases, with 10 bases lying between them. Germline V gene data show CDR1 as SGHAT and CDR2 as FQNNGV. The chain combines TRBV11-2 with TRBJ1-1, with D perhaps TRBD1 (5 bases). Specimen: PBMCs from the stem cell graft donor, collected from the stem cell graft. This receptor was identified in a human donor who donated a stem cell graft to a child with acute myeloid leukemia. This CDR3 reads CASSLGAGFTEAFF. In nucleotides, the CDR3 is TGTGCCAGCAGCTTAGGAGCAGGGTTCACTGAAGCTTTCTTT.